This TCR beta chain was profiled in a study of T cell repertoires in cytomegalovirus infection. TCRdb redid the calling of the reads with MiXCR, one entry per CDR3 protein. Here the sample spans about 890,000 distinct CDR3 sequences, roughly 30% being singletons. CDR3 size: 17 residues. In germline, CDR1 is SEHNR, CDR2 FQNEAQ (reference sequence). J gave up 2 bases and V 5 bases, and 14 bases lay outside the gene matches. This clonotype was picked up a small number of times. The antigen is not known. The TCR sequence derives from a human donor in good health (CMV status not recorded). Some clones in this sample may be carry-over from other donors' samples. This sequence joins TRBV7-9 and TRBJ2-7, with 8 bases fitting TRBD1. Source: cultured CD8+ T cells from PBMCs, taken from culture after CMV antigen stimulation. The CDR3 reads CASSAGNTGQVTYEQYF. The CDR3, as DNA: TGTGCCAGCAGCGCGGGGAATACGGGACAGGTGACCTACGAGCAGTACTTC.